One sample yielded the 6 T cell receptor beta chains listed below, sequenced in a study of control samples from healthy donors and cancer patients. TCRdb's copy holds only in-frame clones and misses some; the assay was immunoSEQ multiplex PCR. Altogether approximately 140,000 clones are present, about 89% being singletons, with the ten largest covering approximately 7%. Sequenced input: blood. Receptors originate from a man between 18 and 35 years old in good health.

The chain combines TRBV7-2 with TRBJ2-5; 7 bases align to TRBD2. Germline trimming cut 7 bases from V and 4 bases from J; bases unmatched to any gene: 9. This CDR3 has 14 residues. In germline, CDR1 is SGHTA, CDR2 FQGNSA. CDR3 sequence: CASTLGGGGETQYF. The CDR3 DNA follows: TGTGCCAGCACCCTCGGTGGCGGGGGAGAGACCCAGTACTTC.

The chain has TRBV6-5 and TRBJ1-2; no firm D call. V lost 10 bases, J lost 8 bases, and 14 bases lay in between. The CDR3 consists of 11 residues. Germline V lookup: CDR1 MNHEY, CDR2 SVGAGI. CDR3 DNA sequence: TGTGCCACAAGACGGACGGACGGCTACACCTTC. Amino acids: CATRRTDGYTF.

The chain is built from TRBV3-1 (or the pseudogene TRBV3-2) and TRBJ1-2; 7 bases match TRBD1. The J segment lost 4 bases and the V segment lost 0 bases, leaving 5 bases of the junction unmatched. Germline V gene sequence: CDR1 LGHDT, CDR2 YNNKEL (reference sequence). The CDR3 extends over 15 amino acids. In DNA, the CDR3 is TGTGCCAGCAGCCAAGACGAGGGGGCGGGCTATGGCTACACCTTC. Its translation is CASSQDEGAGYGYTF.

The rearrangement joins TRBV19 to TRBJ1-5; possibly TRBD1 for D (5 bases). The V and J ends lost 4 bases and 5 bases respectively, with 9 bases between them. The length of the CDR3 is 13 residues. From germline, CDR1 is LNHDA and CDR2 SQIVND (reference sequence). The CDR3 sequence: CASSRDGDQPQHF. In DNA, the CDR3 is TGTGCCAGTAGTAGGGACGGTGATCAGCCCCAGCATTTT.

In this sample, this clone turned up once. The V call is TRBV9, the J call TRBJ1-6; D not certain. In germline, CDR1 is SGDLS, CDR2 YYNGEE. V was trimmed by 4 bases and J by 9 bases, leaving 14 bases between them. This CDR3 spans 14 amino acids. Here the CDR3 DNA reads TGTGCCAGCAGCCCAGAGGGCGAGGGTTCACCCCTCCACTTT. Its protein is CASSPEGEGSPLHF.

The chain couples TRBV7-9 to TRBJ2-7, with a tentative D call TRBD1 (5 bases). This CDR3 is built from 14 residues. Germline lookup yields CDR1 SEHNR and CDR2 FQNEAQ (reference sequence). Trimming pared 1 base from V and 3 bases from J, leaving 10 bases between. CDR3 DNA sequence: TGTGCCAGCAGCTTAGGGGGCCTGGTCTACGAGCAGTACTTC. This sequence encodes CASSLGGLVYEQYF.